This T cell receptor (beta chain) was documented in a study of Ad26.COV2.S vaccination and SARS-CoV-2 variants. Study summary: Intramuscular Ad26.COV2.S at 5x10^10 or 1x10^11 viral particles.

The sample's treatment: around 19 received Ad26.COV2.S at low or high dose, single or two shots; about 5 received placebo; per-sample allocation not given. Samples analyzed were those drawn on day 63 after the first vaccine or placebo injection. TCRdb's copy holds only in-frame clones and misses some; the assay was immunoSEQ multiplex PCR. The data hold approximately 410,000 clones, with 88% observed a single time. Trimming took 0 bases from V and 11 from J, leaving 11 bases between them. CDR1 is SGHRS, CDR2 YFSETQ, per germline. The CDR3 loop spans 12 amino acids. The specimen was peripheral blood, collected in a trial of Ad26.COV2.S vaccine versus placebo. The chain is built from TRBV5-1 and TRBJ1-1, with D possibly matching TRBD1 (5 bases). This clonotype originated in a person between 18 and 65 years old who received the Ad26.COV2.S COVID-19 vaccine or a placebo. CDR3 in DNA: TGCGCCAGCAGCTTGGGGGGACTTGAGGCTTTCTTT. This encodes CASSLGGLEAFF.